The 21 T cell receptor beta chains in this list originate from one sample, sequenced in a study of T cells after yellow fever vaccination. TCRdb independently ran MiXCR on the 5' RACE reads; one entry per CDR3 protein. The data contain some 350,000 distinct CDR3 sequences, 11% of them seen just once; the ten biggest clones take up roughly 18%. This sample comprised PBMCs, obtained on the day of the first yellow fever vaccination. The receptor set was obtained from a man between 18 and 29 years old who received the YFV17D yellow fever vaccine.

A few counts support this clonotype. The V call is TRBV7-3, the J call TRBJ2-2; D remains unclear. The CDR3 runs 14 residues. Trimming shortened V by 2 bases and J by 3 bases, and 7 bases separated the two germline ends. The germline V gene encodes CDR1 SGHTA and CDR2 FQGTGA. DNA for the CDR3: TGTGCCAGCAGCTTATACGGATACACCGGGGAGCTGTTTTTT. This translates into CASSLYGYTGELFF.

V usage is TRBV6-1 and J usage is TRBJ2-5, with a weak D call TRBD1 (6 bases). The CDR3 consists of 14 residues. Trimming pared 8 bases from V and 3 bases from J, leaving 16 bases between. Germline lookup yields CDR1 MNHNS and CDR2 SASEGT. CDR3 region: CASGSTYREETQYF. The DNA for the CDR3 is TGTGCCAGCGGCTCAACGTACAGGGAAGAGACCCAGTACTTC.

As to this clonotype: A much larger clone sits a single nucleotide away, making a read error possible. The CDR3 nucleotides are TGTGCCAGCAGTTGGAGGGGCCCCGAGGGGGATACGCAGTATTTT. Protein sequence: CASSWRGPEGDTQYF. The J gene is TRBJ2-3, the V gene TRBV12-3 or TRBV12-4, with TRBD2 as a possible D gene (6 bases). This CDR3 has 15 amino acids. Trimming pared 4 bases from V and 6 bases from J, leaving 17 bases between.

The genes are TRBV4-2 and TRBJ1-1; the D gene is possibly TRBD1 (6 bases). The CDR3 totals 11 residues. The V gene's germline CDR1 is LGHNA and CDR2 YNFKEQ. V lost 8 bases and J lost 10, with 14 bases in between. The CDR3 DNA reads as TGTGCCAGCGCCGAACAGGGTGGAGCTTTCTTT. Translating gives CASAEQGGAFF.

The chain has TRBV7-2 and TRBJ1-2; 7 bases are shared with TRBD1. The CDR3 is made up of 15 amino acids. The junction had 7 bases not matched to a gene; V was cut back by 2 bases and J by 4 bases. Germline CDR1 is SGHTA and CDR2 is FQGNSA. The chain's CDR3 is CASSLYGQAGYGYTF. The CDR3 DNA reads TGTGCCAGCAGCTTATACGGACAGGCAGGCTATGGCTACACCTTC. Full variable domain (missing parts from reference TRBV7-2 and TRBJ1-2): GAGVSQSPSNKVTEKGKDVELRCDPISGHTALYWYRQSLGQGLEFLIYFQGNSAPDKSGLPSDRFSAERTGGSVSTLTIQRTQQEDSAVYLCASSLYGQAGYGYTFGSGTRLTVV.

The table lists this clonotype with a few counts. This sequence joins TRBV5-1 and TRBJ2-7, with D perhaps matching TRBD2 (6 bases). CDR1 is SGHRS and CDR2 is YFSETQ in the germline V gene. The CDR3 sequence is 13 residues long. V lost 3 bases, J lost 4 bases, and 11 bases lay in between. The CDR3 protein is CASSSVAGYEQYF. CDR3 sequence (DNA): TGCGCCAGCAGCTCAGTTGCGGGGTACGAGCAGTACTTC. Variable domain in full (rest from reference TRBV5-1 and TRBJ2-7): KAGVTQTPRYLIKTRGQQVTLSCSPISGHRSVSWYQQTPGQGLQFLFEYFSETQRNKGNFPGRFSGRQFSNSRSEMNVSTLELGDSALYLCASSSVAGYEQYFGPGTRLTVT.

The rearrangement links TRBV5-1 to TRBJ2-6, with 11 nucleotides matching TRBD1. There are 17 residues in the CDR3. Germline lookup yields CDR1 SGHRS and CDR2 YFSETQ. With V trimmed by 4 bases and J by 1 base, 4 bases remained unmatched. The CDR3 sequence is CASSPGQGGSGANVLTF. In DNA, the CDR3 is TGCGCCAGCAGCCCGGGACAGGGGGGATCTGGGGCCAACGTCCTGACTTTC.

This clonotype was recorded at least ten times. The V and J genes are TRBV20-1 and TRBJ2-5; 11 nucleotides align to TRBD2. There are 13 residues in the CDR3. Trimming at V came to 7 bases and at J to 5 bases, leaving 6 bases not matched to a gene. CDR1 is DFQATT and CDR2 is SNEGSKA in the germline V gene (reference sequence). CDR3 residues: CSGNSGGAETQYF. DNA for the CDR3: TGCAGTGGAAATAGCGGGGGGGCGGAGACCCAGTACTTC.

This clonotype has a handful of counts. The chain recombines TRBV24-1 with TRBJ2-5; D is ambiguous. Germline CDR1 KGHDR, CDR2 SFDVKD. The length of the CDR3 is 15 residues. The V gene lost 1 base and the J gene lost 2 bases, with 10 bases spanning the gap. This CDR3 reads CATSDFVGIQETQYF. Written as DNA, the CDR3 is TGTGCCACCAGTGATTTTGTAGGGATTCAAGAGACCCAGTACTTC.

The chain is built from TRBV5-1 and TRBJ1-5; 7 bases are shared with TRBD1. The CDR3 has 14 amino acids. With 4 bases clipped from V and 6 bases from J, the junction kept 7 bases outside the gene matches. The germline V gene has CDR1 SGHRS and CDR2 YFSETQ. This CDR3 reads CASSAGQEGQPQHF. The CDR3 bases are TGCGCCAGCAGCGCAGGACAGGAGGGTCAGCCCCAGCATTTT. Together with reference TRBV5-1 and TRBJ1-5, the CDR3 gives the full variable domain: KAGVTQTPRYLIKTRGQQVTLSCSPISGHRSVSWYQQTPGQGLQFLFEYFSETQRNKGNFPGRFSGRQFSNSRSEMNVSTLELGDSALYLCASSAGQEGQPQHFGDGTRLSIL.

The chain couples TRBV4-2 to TRBJ2-1; 9 positions agree with TRBD2. Germline values: CDR1 LGHNA, CDR2 YNFKEQ. The CDR3 has 17 residues. The J segment lost 5 bases and the V segment lost 0 bases, leaving 8 bases of the junction unmatched. CDR3 sequence: CASSQDGGGGGHNEQFF. The CDR3 DNA sequence: TGTGCCAGCAGCCAAGATGGTGGCGGGGGGGGGCACAATGAGCAGTTCTTC.

This clonotype was counted between two and nine times. The chain carries TRBV5-1 and TRBJ2-3; D not resolved. Trimming took 4 bases from V and 0 from J, leaving 15 bases between them. Germline-derived CDR1 and CDR2 are SGHRS and YFSETQ. This CDR3 has 16 residues. Here the CDR3 reads CASSHARKSSTDTQYF. CDR3 DNA sequence: TGCGCCAGCAGCCATGCGAGAAAATCTAGCACAGATACGCAGTATTTT.

This clonotype showed up just a few times. V usage is TRBV24-1 and J usage is TRBJ2-3; D may match TRBD1 or TRBD2 (6 bases each). Trimming left V 3 bases short and J 4 bases short, with 7 bases between. CDR3 length: 13 residues. Germline assignment: CDR1 KGHDR and CDR2 SFDVKD. The CDR3 is CATSDRGADTQYF. In DNA form, the CDR3 reads TGTGCCACCAGTGATAGGGGGGCAGATACGCAGTATTTT.

This clonotype was counted at least ten times. The rearrangement uses TRBV7-2 and TRBJ1-6; D gene ambiguous. Germline V gene data show CDR1 as SGHTA and CDR2 as FQGNSA. The CDR3 runs 15 residues. The V end lost 1 base, the J end lost 10 bases, and 14 bases lay between the germline ends. CDR3 sequence: CASSLGSGSGSPLHF. CDR3 coding DNA: TGTGCCAGCAGCTTAGGGTCTGGGTCGGGGTCACCCCTCCACTTT.

This clonotype was detected ten times or more. This chain connects TRBV13 to TRBJ2-3, with D uncertain. Germline V gene data show CDR1 as PRHDT and CDR2 as FYEKMQ (reference sequence). This CDR3 is 11 amino acids long. V was clipped by 2 bases and J by 13 bases, with 10 bases between them. CDR3 sequence reads: CASSLNGPEYF. The CDR3 bases are TGTGCCAGCAGCTTAAATGGTCCGGAGTATTTT.

The genes are TRBV20-1 and TRBJ1-4; D is uncertain. This CDR3 has 11 residues. Germline V gives CDR1 DFQATT, CDR2 SNEGSKA (reference sequence). In DNA, the CDR3 is TGCGGCAGCATGATTAATGAAAAACTGTTTTTT. Encoded protein: CGSMINEKLFF.

The J gene is TRBJ2-5, the V gene TRBV7-2, with 9 bases matching TRBD1. V lost 5 bases, J lost 5 bases, and 9 bases stayed unmatched. The CDR3 spans 15 residues. Germline V gene data show CDR1 as SGHTA and CDR2 as FQGNSA. The CDR3 is CASSRTDRGSETQYF. CDR3 DNA sequence: TGTGCCAGCAGCCGTACAGACAGGGGGTCGGAGACCCAGTACTTC.

This clonotype came up a few times. The chain links TRBV5-1 to TRBJ2-3; a possible D gene is TRBD1 (6 bases). The V gene lost 1 base and the J gene lost 4 bases, with 13 bases spanning the gap. In germline, CDR1 is SGHRS, CDR2 YFSETQ. The CDR3 loop spans 15 amino acids. DNA of the CDR3: TGCGCCAGCAGCTTGTCGGTGGGGGCAGCAGATACGCAGTATTTT. It yields the protein CASSLSVGAADTQYF.

V is TRBV7-9 and J is TRBJ2-7; TRBD1 matches at 7 bases. The CDR3 spans 12 residues. J was trimmed by 5 bases and V by 5 bases; bases with no gene match: 3. CDR1 SEHNR and CDR2 FQNEAQ come from the germline V gene (reference sequence). CDR3 in amino acids: CASSTTGHEQYV. The CDR3 DNA is TGTGCCAGCAGCACGACAGGGCACGAGCAGTACGTC.

J is TRBJ2-5 and V is TRBV9, with D uncertain. Trimming pared 2 bases from V and 5 bases from J, leaving 13 bases between. Germline values: CDR1 SGDLS, CDR2 YYNGEE. The CDR3 is 14 amino acids. The CDR3 DNA follows: TGTGCCAGCAGCGTTCTCTGGGGTGGGGAGACCCAGTACTTC. This encodes CASSVLWGGETQYF. Full variable domain (remainder filled in from reference TRBV9 and TRBJ2-5): DSGVTQTPKHLITATGQRVTLRCSPRSGDLSVYWYQQSLDQGLQFLIQYYNGEERAKGNILERFSAQQFPDLHSELNLSSLELGDSALYFCASSVLWGGETQYFGPGTRLLVL.

The chain is built from TRBV7-7 and TRBJ2-1; 13 bases fit TRBD2. The length of the CDR3 is 18 residues. The ends lost 5 bases at V and 7 bases at J; junction bases unmatched: 14. Germline-derived CDR1 and CDR2 are SSHAT and FNYEAQ (reference sequence). The DNA for the CDR3 is TGTGCCAGCAGCCCCCTTGCACTAGCGGGGGGGCCAGGGAATGAGCAGTTCTTC. Protein: CASSPLALAGGPGNEQFF.